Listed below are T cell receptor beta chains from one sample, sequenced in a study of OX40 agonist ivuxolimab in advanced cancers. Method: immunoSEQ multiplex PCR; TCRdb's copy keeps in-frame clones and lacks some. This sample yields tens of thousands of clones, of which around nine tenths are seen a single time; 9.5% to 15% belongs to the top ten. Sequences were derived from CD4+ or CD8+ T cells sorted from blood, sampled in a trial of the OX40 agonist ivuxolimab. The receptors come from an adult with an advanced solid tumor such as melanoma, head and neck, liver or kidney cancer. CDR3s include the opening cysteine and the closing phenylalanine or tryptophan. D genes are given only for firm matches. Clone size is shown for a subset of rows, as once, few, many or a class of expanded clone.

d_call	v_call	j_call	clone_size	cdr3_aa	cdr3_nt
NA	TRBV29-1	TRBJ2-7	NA	CSVEDLPYEQYF	TGCAGCGTTGAAGATCTTCCCTACGAGCAGTACTTC
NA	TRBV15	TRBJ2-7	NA	CATRMDGAYEQYF	TGTGCCACCAGGATGGACGGAGCCTACGAGCAGTACTTC
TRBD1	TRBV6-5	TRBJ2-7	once	CASSVTGSYEQYF	TGTGCCAGCAGTGTGACAGGGTCCTACGAGCAGTACTTC
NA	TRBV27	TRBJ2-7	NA	CASKDGASSSYEQYF	TGTGCCAGCAAGGATGGGGCCTCGAGCTCCTACGAGCAGTACTTC
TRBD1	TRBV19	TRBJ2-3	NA	CASSIIYTGTGNTDTQYF	TGTGCCAGTAGTATCATATATACCGGGACAGGGAATACAGATACGCAGTATTTT
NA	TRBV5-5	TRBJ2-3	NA	CASSLGQGPTDTQYF	TGTGCCAGCAGCTTGGGGCAGGGACCCACAGATACGCAGTATTTT
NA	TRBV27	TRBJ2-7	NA	CASSHGWATYEQYF	TGTGCCAGCAGTCACGGCTGGGCTACCTACGAGCAGTACTTC
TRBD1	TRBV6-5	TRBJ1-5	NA	CASSYYGDRAQPQHF	TGTGCCAGCAGTTACTACGGGGACAGGGCGCAGCCCCAGCATTTT
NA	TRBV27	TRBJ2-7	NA	CASSLSGAEQYF	TGTGCCAGCAGTTTGTCAGGGGCCGAGCAGTACTTC
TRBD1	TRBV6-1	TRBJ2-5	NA	CATGTDNQETQYF	TGTGCCACCGGGACAGACAACCAAGAGACCCAGTACTTC
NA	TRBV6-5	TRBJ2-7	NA	CASREAYEQYF	TGTGCCAGCAGGGAGGCCTACGAGCAGTACTTC
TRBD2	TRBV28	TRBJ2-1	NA	CASSLAGGINEQFF	TGTGCCAGCAGTTTAGCGGGAGGGATCAATGAGCAGTTCTTC
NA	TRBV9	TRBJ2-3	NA	CASSAGSTDTQYF	TGTGCCAGCAGCGCCGGGTCGACAGATACGCAGTATTTT
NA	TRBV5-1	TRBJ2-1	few	CASSLEAYNEQFF	TGCGCCAGCAGCTTGGAGGCCTACAATGAGCAGTTCTTC
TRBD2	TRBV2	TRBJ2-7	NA	CASLTSVTYEQYF	TGTGCCAGCCTGACTAGCGTAACCTACGAGCAGTACTTC
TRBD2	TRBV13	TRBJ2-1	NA	CASSPGLAGGYNEQFF	TGTGCCAGCAGCCCCGGACTAGCGGGAGGTTACAATGAGCAGTTCTTC
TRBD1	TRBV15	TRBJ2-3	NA	CATSREAGGMDTQYF	TGTGCCACCAGCAGAGAGGCAGGGGGTATGGATACGCAGTATTTT
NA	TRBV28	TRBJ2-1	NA	CASSLLSLALYNEQFF	TGTGCCAGCAGTTTACTTAGCCTAGCGCTTTACAATGAGCAGTTCTTC
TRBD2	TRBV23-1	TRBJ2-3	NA	CAGGGGTALAENTDTQYF	TGCGCCGGAGGGGGAGGGACTGCACTAGCGGAGAACACAGATACGCAGTATTTT
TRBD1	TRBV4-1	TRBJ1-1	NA	CASSHPLGGTVNTEAFF	TGCGCCAGCAGCCATCCCCTAGGGGGGACAGTGAACACTGAAGCTTTCTTT
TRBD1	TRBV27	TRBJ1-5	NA	CASSPGTGSYSNQPQHF	TGTGCCAGCAGTCCAGGGACAGGGTCATATAGCAATCAGCCCCAGCATTTT
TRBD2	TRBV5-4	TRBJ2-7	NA	CASEGFGTSGSEQYF	TGTGCCAGCGAGGGGTTTGGGACTAGCGGGAGCGAGCAGTACTTC
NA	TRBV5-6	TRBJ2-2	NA	CASSFGVLNTGELFF	TGTGCCAGCAGCTTCGGGGTTTTGAACACCGGGGAGCTGTTTTTT
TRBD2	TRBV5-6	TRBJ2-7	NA	CASSNLQRDQFYEQYF	TGTGCCAGCAGCAATCTCCAGCGGGATCAGTTCTACGAGCAGTACTTC
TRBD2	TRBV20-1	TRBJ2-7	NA	CSARVLAGLSF	TGCAGTGCTAGAGTGCTAGCGGGATTAAGCTTC
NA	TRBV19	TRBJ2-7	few	CASSIVPYEQYF	TGTGCCAGTAGTATAGTTCCCTACGAGCAGTACTTC
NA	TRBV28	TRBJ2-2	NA	CASNPPGHSNTGELFF	TGTGCCAGCAATCCCCCGGGGCACTCGAACACCGGGGAGCTGTTTTTT